This TCR beta chain stems from a study of cytomegalovirus exposure and HLA in healthy donors. Findings and caveats of the study: In the approximately 120 validation repertoires, a later analysis found that first-cohort TCR clusters tended to co-occur.

This CDR3 spans 14 amino acids. CDR1 and CDR2 from the germline V gene are SGHAT and FQNNGV. V was pared by 2 bases and J by 6 bases, with 11 bases between. Comment on this clone: Its antigen is not identified.

While the first cohort had around 700 subjects, the donors belonged to the separate validation cohort of about 130 subjects. Repertoires were generated with immunoSEQ multiplex PCR, while TCRdb's copy carries only in-frame clones and drops some. The table records 250,000 to 350,000 clones, roughly 85% of them present only once. This chain connects TRBV11-2 to TRBJ2-1; tentatively, D is TRBD2 (5 bases). Sequenced input: PBMCs. This TCR derives from a woman in her late teens or twenties in good health and CMV-seronegative. The CDR3 DNA is TGTGCCAGCAGCTTAACTAGATTATCCAATGAGCAGTTCTTC. Translating it yields CASSLTRLSNEQFF.